This T cell receptor beta chain was found in a study of shared clonotypes between healthy human individuals. Background on the study: The study enrolled a couple of women and a few men aged 18 to 49. Used for every donor were three CD4 naive, three CD4 memory, two CD8 naive and one CD8 memory plate.

Naivety among CD8 cells was defined by CD45RO negativity and positive CCR7 selection, thereby excluding terminally differentiated effector memory CD45RA+ cells. The ends lost 6 bases at V and 7 bases at J; junction bases unmatched: 14. From germline, CDR1 is LNHDA and CDR2 SQIVND (reference sequence). The CDR3 spans 15 residues. The deep-level immunoSEQ assay was used. Authors' analysis steps: From ImmunoSEQ came sequences covering only the junction and carrying no quality scores, so filtering differed. The protocol was immunoSEQ multiplex PCR, while the TCRdb copy is restricted to in-frame clones and leaves out a portion. V and J calls and clone size are given by that table; D and trimming were obtained from the DNA. The sample carries about 2,200,000 clones, approximately 94% recorded once.

V is TRBV19 and J is TRBJ2-7, with 8 bases identical to TRBD2. This clonotype was sampled from a man younger than 35 in good health. Some clones in this sample may be carry-over from other donors' samples. Material for sequencing was naive CD8+ T cells from PBMCs. The CDR3 loop reads CASRSRRSGRLEQYF. Here the CDR3 DNA reads TGTGCCAGTAGATCCCGGCGGAGCGGGAGATTGGAGCAGTACTTC.